Sequencing of this T cell receptor (beta chain) was carried out in a study of T-cell memory formation after mild COVID-19. Constant-segment-primed 5'RACE gave TCR alpha and TCR beta cDNA libraries with sample barcodes and UMIs. TCRdb fed the 5' RACE reads into MiXCR, producing one record per CDR3 protein. The sample carries about 390,000 distinct CDR3 sequences, around a sixth recorded once. This clonotype came up a few times. CDR3 size: 14 residues. Between the trimmed V and J ends, which lost 0 bases and 4 bases, there was a span of 10 bases. Germline values: CDR1 SGHDT, CDR2 YYEEEE. Source material: PBMCs or a T cell subset sorted from them (not recorded which). V and J are TRBV5-6 and TRBJ2-5, with D perhaps matching TRBD1 (6 bases). The sequence was obtained from a man between 18 and 29 years old who had mild COVID-19 (a few samples of this study predate the infection). Cell type and time point are not known. In DNA, the CDR3 is TGTGCCAGCAGCTTGGCCAAAGGGGGAGAGACCCAGTACTTC. Encoded protein: CASSLAKGGETQYF. Combining the CDR3 with reference TRBV5-6 and TRBJ2-5 gives the whole variable domain DAGVTQSPTHLIKTRGQQVTLRCSPKSGHDTVSWYQQALGQGPQFIFQYYEEEERQRGNFPDRFSGHQFPNYSSELNVNALLLGDSALYLCASSLAKGGETQYFGPGTRLLVL.